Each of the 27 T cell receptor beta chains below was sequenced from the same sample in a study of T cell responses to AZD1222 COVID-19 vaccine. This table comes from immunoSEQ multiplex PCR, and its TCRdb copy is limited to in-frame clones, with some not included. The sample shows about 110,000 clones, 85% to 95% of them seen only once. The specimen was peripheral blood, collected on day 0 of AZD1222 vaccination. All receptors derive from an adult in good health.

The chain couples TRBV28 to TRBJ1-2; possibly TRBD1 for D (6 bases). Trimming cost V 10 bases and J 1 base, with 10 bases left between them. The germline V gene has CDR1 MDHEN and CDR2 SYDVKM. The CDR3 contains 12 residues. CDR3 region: CAINRVNYGYTF. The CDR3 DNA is TGTGCCATCAACAGGGTTAACTATGGCTACACCTTC.

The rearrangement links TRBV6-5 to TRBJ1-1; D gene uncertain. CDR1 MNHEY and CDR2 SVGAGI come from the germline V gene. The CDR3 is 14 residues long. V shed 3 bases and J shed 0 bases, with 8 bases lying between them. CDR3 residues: CASSYGIMNTEAFF. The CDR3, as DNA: TGTGCCAGCAGTTATGGGATTATGAACACTGAAGCTTTCTTT.

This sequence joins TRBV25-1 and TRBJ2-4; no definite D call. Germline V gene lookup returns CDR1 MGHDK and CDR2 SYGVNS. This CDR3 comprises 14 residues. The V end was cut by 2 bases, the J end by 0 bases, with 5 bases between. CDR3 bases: TGTGCCAGCAGTGAACTCCTAGCCAAAAACATTCAGTACTTC. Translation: CASSELLAKNIQYF.

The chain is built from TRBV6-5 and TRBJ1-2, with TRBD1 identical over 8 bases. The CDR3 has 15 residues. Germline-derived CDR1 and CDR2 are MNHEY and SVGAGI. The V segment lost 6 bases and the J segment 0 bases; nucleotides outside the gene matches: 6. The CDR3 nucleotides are TGTGCCAGCAGCACGGACAGGGCCCCTAACTATGGCTACACCTTC. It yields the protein CASSTDRAPNYGYTF.

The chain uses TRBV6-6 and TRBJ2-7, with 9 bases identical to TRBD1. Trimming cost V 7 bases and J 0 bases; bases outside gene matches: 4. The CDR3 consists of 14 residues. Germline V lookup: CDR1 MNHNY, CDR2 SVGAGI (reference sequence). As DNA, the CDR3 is TGTGCCAGCAAGCCGGGACAGGGCTCCTACGAGCAGTACTTC. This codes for CASKPGQGSYEQYF.

The CDR3 DNA reads TGTGCCAGCTCACCACCCAGGGTAGCGGGGGGGCGAAATGAGCAGTTCTTC. It yields the protein CASSPPRVAGGRNEQFF. The chain carries TRBV18 and TRBJ2-1; TRBD2 matches 11 bases. From germline, CDR1 is KGHSH and CDR2 LQKENI. The CDR3 totals 17 residues. The J segment lost 7 bases and the V segment lost 0 bases, leaving 8 bases of the junction unmatched.

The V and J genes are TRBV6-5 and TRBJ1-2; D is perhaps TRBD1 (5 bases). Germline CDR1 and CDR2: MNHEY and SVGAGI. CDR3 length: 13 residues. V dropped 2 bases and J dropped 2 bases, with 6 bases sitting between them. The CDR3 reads CASSYDRNYGYTF. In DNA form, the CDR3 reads TGTGCCAGCAGTTACGACAGAAACTATGGCTACACCTTC.

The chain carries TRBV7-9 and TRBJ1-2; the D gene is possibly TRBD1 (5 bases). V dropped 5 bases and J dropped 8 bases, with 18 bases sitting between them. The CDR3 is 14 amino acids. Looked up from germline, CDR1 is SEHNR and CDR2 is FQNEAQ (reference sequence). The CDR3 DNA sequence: TGTGCCAGCAGCCCAGAACAGGTATCAGGAGGCTACACCTTC. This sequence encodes CASSPEQVSGGYTF.

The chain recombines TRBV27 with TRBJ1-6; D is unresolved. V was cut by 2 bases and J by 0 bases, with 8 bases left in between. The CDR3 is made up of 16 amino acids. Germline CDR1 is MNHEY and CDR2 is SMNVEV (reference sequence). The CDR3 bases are TGTGCCAGCAGTTTAAGCCGCGTCTCCTATAATTCACCCCTCCACTTT. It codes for CASSLSRVSYNSPLHF.

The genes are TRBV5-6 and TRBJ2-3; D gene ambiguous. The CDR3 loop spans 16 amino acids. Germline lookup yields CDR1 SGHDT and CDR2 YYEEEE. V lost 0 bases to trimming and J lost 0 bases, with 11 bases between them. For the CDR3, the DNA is TGTGCCAGCAGCTTGGCCGGGCAGAGTAGCACAGATACGCAGTATTTT. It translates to CASSLAGQSSTDTQYF. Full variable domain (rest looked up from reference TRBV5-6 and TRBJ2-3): DAGVTQSPTHLIKTRGQQVTLRCSPKSGHDTVSWYQQALGQGPQFIFQYYEEEERQRGNFPDRFSGHQFPNYSSELNVNALLLGDSALYLCASSLAGQSSTDTQYFGPGTRLTVL.

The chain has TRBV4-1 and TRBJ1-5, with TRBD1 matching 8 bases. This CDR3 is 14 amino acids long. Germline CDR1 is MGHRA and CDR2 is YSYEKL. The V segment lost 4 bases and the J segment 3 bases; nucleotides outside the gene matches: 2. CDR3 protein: CASSPGQDNQPQHF. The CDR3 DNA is TGCGCCAGCAGCCCGGGACAGGACAATCAGCCCCAGCATTTT.

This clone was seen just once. CDR3: CASSLAFGQASGGELFF. In nucleotides, the CDR3 is TGTGCCAGCAGCTTGGCCTTCGGACAGGCGAGCGGCGGGGAGCTGTTTTTT. The V call is TRBV5-4, the J call TRBJ2-2; 7 bases fit TRBD1. There are 17 residues in the CDR3. V lost 0 bases to trimming and J lost 7 bases; unmatched junction nucleotides: 12. Germline lookup yields CDR1 SGHNT and CDR2 YYREEE (reference sequence). The complete variable domain, with remaining parts taken from reference TRBV5-4 and TRBJ2-2, reads ETGVTQSPTHLIKTRGQQVTLRCSSQSGHNTVSWYQQALGQGPQFIFQYYREEENGRGNFPPRFSGLQFPNYSSELNVNALELDDSALYLCASSLAFGQASGGELFFGEGSRLTVL.

CDR3 coding DNA: TGTGCCAGCAGCTCCGCTGGAGCGATCAACACCGGGGAGCTGTTTTTT. As protein: CASSSAGAINTGELFF. The chain is built from TRBV9 and TRBJ2-2, with D uncertain. The V and J ends lost 4 bases and 2 bases respectively, with 15 bases between them. The CDR3 extends over 16 amino acids. The V gene's germline CDR1 is SGDLS and CDR2 YYNGEE.

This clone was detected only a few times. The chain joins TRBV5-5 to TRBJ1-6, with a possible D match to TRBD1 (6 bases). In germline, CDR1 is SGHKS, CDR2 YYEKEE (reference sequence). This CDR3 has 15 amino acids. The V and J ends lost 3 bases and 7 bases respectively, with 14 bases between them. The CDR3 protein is CASSSRGGMNSPLHF. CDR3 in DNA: TGTGCCAGCAGCTCCCGGGGGGGCATGAATTCACCCCTCCACTTT.

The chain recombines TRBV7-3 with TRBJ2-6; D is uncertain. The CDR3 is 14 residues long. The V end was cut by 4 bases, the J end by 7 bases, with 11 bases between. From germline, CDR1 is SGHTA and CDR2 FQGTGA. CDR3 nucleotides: TGTGCCAGCAGCTCCCGCGACGGAGCCAACGTCCTGACTTTC. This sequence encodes CASSSRDGANVLTF. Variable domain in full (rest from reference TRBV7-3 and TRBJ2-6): GAGVSQTPSNKVTEKGKYVELRCDPISGHTALYWYRQSLGQGPEFLIYFQGTGAADDSGLPNDRFFAVRPEGSVSTLKIQRTERGDSAVYLCASSSRDGANVLTFGAGSRLTVL.

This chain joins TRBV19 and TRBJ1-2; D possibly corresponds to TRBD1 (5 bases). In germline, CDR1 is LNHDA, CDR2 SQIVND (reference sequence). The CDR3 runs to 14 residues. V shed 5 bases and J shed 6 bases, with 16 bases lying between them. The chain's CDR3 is CASSPGTPGNGYTF. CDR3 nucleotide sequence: TGTGCCAGTAGTCCAGGGACGCCGGGCAATGGCTACACCTTC.

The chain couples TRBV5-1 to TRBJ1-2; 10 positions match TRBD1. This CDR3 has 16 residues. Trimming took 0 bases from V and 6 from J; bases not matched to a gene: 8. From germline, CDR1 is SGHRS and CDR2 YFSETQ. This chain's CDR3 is CASSLVGTGEPDGYTF. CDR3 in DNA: TGCGCCAGCAGCTTGGTCGGGACAGGGGAACCGGATGGCTACACCTTC.

The CDR3 DNA reads TGCGCCAGCTCCGGACTGACAGGGCGGGGTCGGCCCCAGCATTTT. It specifies CASSGLTGRGRPQHF. The V gene is TRBV10-1, the J gene TRBJ1-5, with TRBD1 identical over 7 bases. CDR3 size: 15 residues. V lost 8 bases and J lost 9; bases outside the gene matches: 16. CDR1 WNHNN and CDR2 SYGVQD come from the germline V gene (reference sequence).

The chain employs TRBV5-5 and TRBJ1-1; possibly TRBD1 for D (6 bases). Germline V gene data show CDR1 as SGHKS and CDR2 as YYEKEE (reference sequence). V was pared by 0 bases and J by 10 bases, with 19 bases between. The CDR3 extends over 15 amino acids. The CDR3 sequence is CASSLAVGGRRGAFF. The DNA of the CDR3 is TGTGCCAGCAGCTTGGCCGTCGGGGGGCGGCGAGGAGCTTTCTTT.

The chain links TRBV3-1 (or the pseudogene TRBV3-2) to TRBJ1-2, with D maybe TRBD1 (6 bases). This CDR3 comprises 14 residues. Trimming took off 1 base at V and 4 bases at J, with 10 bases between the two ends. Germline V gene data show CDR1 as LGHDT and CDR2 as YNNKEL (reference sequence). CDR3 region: CASSQGRGGYGYTF. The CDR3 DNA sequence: TGTGCCAGCAGCCAAGGCAGGGGCGGCTATGGCTACACCTTC.

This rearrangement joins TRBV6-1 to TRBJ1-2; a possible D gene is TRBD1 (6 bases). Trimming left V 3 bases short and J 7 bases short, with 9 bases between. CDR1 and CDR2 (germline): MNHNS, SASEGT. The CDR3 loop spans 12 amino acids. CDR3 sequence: CASSEWTVGYTF. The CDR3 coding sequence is TGTGCCAGCAGTGAGTGGACAGTTGGCTACACCTTC.

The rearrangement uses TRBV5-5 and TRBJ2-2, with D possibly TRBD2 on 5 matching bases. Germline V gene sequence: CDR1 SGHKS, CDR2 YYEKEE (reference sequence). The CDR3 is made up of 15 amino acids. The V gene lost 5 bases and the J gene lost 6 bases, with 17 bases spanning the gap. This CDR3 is CASSLGSLGSGELFF. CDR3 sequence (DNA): TGTGCCAGCAGTCTTGGGAGTCTTGGATCCGGGGAGCTGTTTTTT.

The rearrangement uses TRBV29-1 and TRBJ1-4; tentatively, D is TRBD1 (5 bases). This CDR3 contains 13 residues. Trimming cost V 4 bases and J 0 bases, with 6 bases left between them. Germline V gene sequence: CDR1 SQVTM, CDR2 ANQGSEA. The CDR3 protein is CSVGGATNEKLFF. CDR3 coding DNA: TGCAGCGTTGGAGGGGCAACTAATGAAAAACTGTTTTTT.

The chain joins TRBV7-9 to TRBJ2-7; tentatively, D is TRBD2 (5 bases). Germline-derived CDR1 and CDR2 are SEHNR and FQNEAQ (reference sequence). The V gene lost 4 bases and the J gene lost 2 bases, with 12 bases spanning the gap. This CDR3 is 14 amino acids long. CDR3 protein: CASSSPRGTYEQYF. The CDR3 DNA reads TGTGCCAGCAGCTCCCCCCGGGGTACCTACGAGCAGTACTTC.

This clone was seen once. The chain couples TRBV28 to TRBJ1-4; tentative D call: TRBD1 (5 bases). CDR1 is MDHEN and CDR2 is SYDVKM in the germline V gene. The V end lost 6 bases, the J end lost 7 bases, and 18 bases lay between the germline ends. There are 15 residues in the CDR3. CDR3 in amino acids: CASRRNPGTGEKLFF. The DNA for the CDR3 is TGTGCCAGCAGGAGAAACCCCGGGACGGGTGAAAAACTGTTTTTT.

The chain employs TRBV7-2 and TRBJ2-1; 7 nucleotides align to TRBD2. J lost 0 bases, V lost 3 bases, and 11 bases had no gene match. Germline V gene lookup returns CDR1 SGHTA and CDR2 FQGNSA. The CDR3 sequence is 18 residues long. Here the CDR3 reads CASSFREHGGSSYNEQFF. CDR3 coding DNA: TGTGCCAGCAGCTTCCGGGAGCACGGCGGGAGCTCCTACAATGAGCAGTTCTTC.

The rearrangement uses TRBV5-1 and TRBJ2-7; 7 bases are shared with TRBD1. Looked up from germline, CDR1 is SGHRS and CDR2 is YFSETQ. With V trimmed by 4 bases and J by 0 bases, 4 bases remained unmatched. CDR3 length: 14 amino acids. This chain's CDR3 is CASSPGDSSYEQYF. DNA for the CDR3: TGCGCCAGCAGCCCTGGGGACAGCTCCTACGAGCAGTACTTC.